One T cell receptor beta chain is described in this entry. Its target is not known. On sorted subsets, replicate PCRs used 150 to 250 ng DNA, or tens of thousands of T cell genomes. The data were produced by immunoSEQ multiplex PCR, yet TCRdb's version contains in-frame clones alone and is incomplete. Of fewer than 2.5 million clones in the sample, more than 85% are singletons; the top ten hold approximately 0.37%. The J segment lost 4 bases and the V segment lost 1 base, leaving 8 bases of the junction unmatched. Per the germline V gene, CDR1 is SEHNR and CDR2 is FQNEAQ (reference sequence). The CDR3 sequence is 17 residues long. This sample is drawn from a study of shared clonotypes between healthy human individuals. Study-wide context: With ages of 18 to 49, the donors were two women and a few men.

Study-wide results and limits: There were few donors, and this limited the genetic and exposure-history diversity represented.

Source material: naive CD4+ T cells from PBMCs. The subset was: CD45RA+ positively selected. This chain links TRBV7-9 with TRBJ1-1; 11 nucleotides line up with TRBD1. The TCR sequence derives from a man aged 18 to 30 in good health. Some clones in this sample may be carry-over from other donors' samples. CDR3: CASSLGDRGWLGTEAFF. CDR3 DNA: TGTGCCAGCAGCTTAGGGGACAGGGGGTGGTTGGGCACTGAAGCTTTCTTT.